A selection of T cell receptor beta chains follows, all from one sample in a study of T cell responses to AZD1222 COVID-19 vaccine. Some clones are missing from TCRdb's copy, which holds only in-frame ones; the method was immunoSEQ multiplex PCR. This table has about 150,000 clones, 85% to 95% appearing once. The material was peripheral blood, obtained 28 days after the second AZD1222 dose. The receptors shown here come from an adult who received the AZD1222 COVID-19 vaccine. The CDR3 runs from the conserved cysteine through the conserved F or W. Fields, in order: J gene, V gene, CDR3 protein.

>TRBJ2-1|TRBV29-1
CSAGDAGATWFASYNEQFF
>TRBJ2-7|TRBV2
CASRSGTHYEQYF
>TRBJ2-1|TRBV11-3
CASSLDLHSNEQFF
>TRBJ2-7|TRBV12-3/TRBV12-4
CASSLDRGREQYF
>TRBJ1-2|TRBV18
CASSPADSPSGYTF
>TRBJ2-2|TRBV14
CASSQAQSRAGELFF
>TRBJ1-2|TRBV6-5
CASSYRNLRGYTF
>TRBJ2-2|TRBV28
CASSLDRRNTGELFF
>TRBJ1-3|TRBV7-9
CASSLVLSHSGNTIYF
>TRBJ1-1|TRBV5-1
CASSPILSAEAFF
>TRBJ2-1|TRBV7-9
CASSLRGHSSYNEQFF
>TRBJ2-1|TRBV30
CACYEGVNEQFF
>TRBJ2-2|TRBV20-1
CSASLAGVSGELFF
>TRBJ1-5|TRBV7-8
CASSLGANQPQHF
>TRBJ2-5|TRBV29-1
CSEPRPPSRAGRETQYF
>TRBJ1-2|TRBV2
CASSGGDGYTF
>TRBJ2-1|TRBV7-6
CASSFQQYNEQFF
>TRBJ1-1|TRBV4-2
CASSQGRGGAEAFF
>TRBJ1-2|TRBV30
CAQGRGYGYTF
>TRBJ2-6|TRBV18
CASLEGWGTGANVLTF
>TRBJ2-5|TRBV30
CALRLAGDQETQYF